One and the same sample provided the 14 T cell receptor beta chains below, sequenced in a study of control samples from healthy donors and cancer patients. Using immunoSEQ multiplex PCR, the repertoire was profiled, and TCRdb retains in-frame clones only, with some absent. Of about 28,000 clones in the sample, about 83% are singletons; the top ten hold about 1.6%. Material for sequencing was PBMCs. The origin of the receptors is a woman between 40 and 50 years old with lung cancer.

The table lists this clone with a few counts. The rearrangement uses TRBV3-1 (or the pseudogene TRBV3-2) and TRBJ2-7, with a weak D call TRBD1 (6 bases). Trimming left V 1 base short and J 3 bases short, with 13 bases between. The CDR3 extends over 15 amino acids. Germline V gene lookup returns CDR1 LGHDT and CDR2 YNNKEL (reference sequence). In DNA, the CDR3 is TGTGCCAGCAGCCAAGGCTCCGGGACAAACTACGAGCAGTACTTC. Translated: CASSQGSGTNYEQYF.

This clone came up once. This chain connects TRBV5-1 to TRBJ1-2; D remains ambiguous. Germline V CDR1 and CDR2: SGHRS, YFSETQ. V lost 4 bases and J 8 bases, leaving 15 bases between the germline ends. The CDR3 spans 13 residues. CDR3 nucleotides: TGCGCCAGCAGCCTCGACGGTTCGATCGGCTACACCTTC. Its protein is CASSLDGSIGYTF.

The gene calls are TRBV5-5 and TRBJ1-6; D gene unclear. CDR1 SGHKS and CDR2 YYEKEE come from the germline V gene (reference sequence). V lost 0 bases, J lost 5 bases, and 15 bases lay in between. This CDR3 has 17 amino acids. The CDR3 coding sequence is TGTGCCAGCAGCTTGGAACTGGGGTCGAGGGATAATTCACCCCTCCACTTT. It translates to CASSLELGSRDNSPLHF.

V usage is TRBV30 and J usage is TRBJ2-2; 14 bases align to TRBD2. Trimming removed 7 bases from V and 2 bases from J; junction bases left unmatched: 3. In germline, CDR1 is GTSNPN, CDR2 SVGIG (reference sequence). This CDR3 region has 15 residues. CDR3 amino acids: CASTSGGDNTGELFF. The CDR3 DNA reads as TGTGCCTCGACTAGCGGGGGGGACAACACCGGGGAGCTGTTTTTT.

The J gene is TRBJ2-3, the V gene TRBV10-3; 12 bases are shared with TRBD2. CDR1 and CDR2 (germline): ENHRY, SYGVKD. V lost 6 bases and J lost 3; bases outside the gene matches: 10. The CDR3 runs to 17 residues. As DNA, the CDR3 is TGTGCCATCAGCGACCCTAGCGGGGGGGCCGGGACAGATACGCAGTATTTT. This codes for CAISDPSGGAGTDTQYF.

The chain joins TRBV11-3 to TRBJ2-1, with TRBD2 identical over 8 bases. The CDR3 extends over 17 amino acids. Losses at the gene ends were 0 bases for V and 0 bases for J; bases not matched to a gene: 4. Germline V gives CDR1 SGHNT, CDR2 YENEEA. The CDR3 protein is CASSLDSGGASYNEQFF. The CDR3 DNA is TGTGCCAGCAGCTTAGACTCCGGGGGGGCCTCCTACAATGAGCAGTTCTTC.

This sequence joins TRBV7-8 and TRBJ1-2; D uncertain. V lost 5 bases to trimming and J lost 7 bases, with 17 bases between them. The germline V gene encodes CDR1 SGHVS and CDR2 FQNEAQ. The CDR3 is 14 residues long. CDR3 sequence reads: CASSLSFIGAGYTF. CDR3 sequence (DNA): TGTGCCAGCAGCCTAAGTTTTATAGGAGCTGGCTACACCTTC.

The chain joins TRBV19 to TRBJ1-1, with D unresolved. The germline CDR1 and CDR2 sequences are LNHDA and SQIVND (reference sequence). The CDR3 consists of 13 residues. V was clipped by 4 bases and J by 1 base, with 7 bases between them. CDR3 sequence: CASSTIANTEAFF. DNA for the CDR3: TGTGCCAGTAGTACGATAGCGAACACTGAAGCTTTCTTT.

This sequence joins TRBV28 and TRBJ1-4, with D possibly TRBD1 on 6 matching bases. The CDR3 consists of 14 residues. V dropped 6 bases and J dropped 7 bases, with 15 bases sitting between them. CDR1 and CDR2 from the germline V gene are MDHEN and SYDVKM. The CDR3 here is CASSLYRVGEKLFF. The CDR3, as DNA: TGTGCCAGCAGCCTATACAGGGTCGGTGAAAAACTGTTTTTT.

The count of this clone is one. The CDR3 here is CASSRAGGAQVYGYTF. The CDR3 region has the DNA TGTGCCAGCAGCCGGGCAGGGGGCGCGCAGGTCTATGGCTACACCTTC. The chain employs TRBV5-4 and TRBJ1-2, with 8 bases that match TRBD1. Germline V gene sequence: CDR1 SGHNT, CDR2 YYREEE (reference sequence). This CDR3 is 16 amino acids long. V dropped 4 bases and J dropped 4; count of bases not matched to a gene: 12. The whole variable domain, filled in from reference TRBV5-4 and TRBJ1-2, reads ETGVTQSPTHLIKTRGQQVTLRCSSQSGHNTVSWYQQALGQGPQFIFQYYREEENGRGNFPPRFSGLQFPNYSSELNVNALELDDSALYLCASSRAGGAQVYGYTFGSGTRLTVV.

V usage is TRBV5-8 and J usage is TRBJ1-5; D call uncertain. Germline V lookup: CDR1 SGHTS, CDR2 YDEGEE. Between the trimmed V and J ends, which lost 2 bases and 3 bases, there was a span of 12 bases. The CDR3 covers 15 residues. CDR3 nucleotides: TGTGCCAGCAGCTTCCTCCGGGTCGACAATCAGCCCCAGCATTTT. This sequence encodes CASSFLRVDNQPQHF. Combining the CDR3 with reference TRBV5-8 and TRBJ1-5 gives the whole variable domain EAGVTQSPTHLIKTRGQQATLRCSPISGHTSVYWYQQALGLGLQFLLWYDEGEERNRGNFPPRFSGRQFPNYSSELNVNALELEDSALYLCASSFLRVDNQPQHFGDGTRLSIL.

The rearrangement links TRBV6-5 to TRBJ2-7; TRBD2 matches 8 bases. CDR3 length: 14 residues. With V trimmed by 10 bases and J by 9 bases, 17 bases remained unmatched. Germline values: CDR1 MNHEY, CDR2 SVGAGI. The CDR3 nucleotides read TGTGCCACCAGACTAGCCGCCCGGGGGGGTGGGCAGTACTTC. Translating gives CATRLAARGGGQYF.

As DNA, the CDR3 is TGTGCCAGCTCACCACTTGAGAATGAAGCTTTCTTT. Its translation is CASSPLENEAFF. This chain uses TRBV18 with TRBJ1-1; D gene uncertain. This CDR3 is 12 amino acids long. Per the germline V gene, CDR1 is KGHSH and CDR2 is LQKENI. The V gene lost 1 base and the J gene lost 7 bases, with 7 bases spanning the gap.

This clone appeared once. The V and J genes are TRBV20-1 and TRBJ2-3, with a weak D call TRBD2 (6 bases). Germline loops: CDR1 DFQATT, CDR2 SNEGSKA (reference sequence). V lost 3 bases and J 2 bases, leaving 15 bases between the germline ends. The length of the CDR3 is 15 residues. For the CDR3, the DNA is TGCAGTGCTAGTAGGCCGGGGGTCAACACAGATACGCAGTATTTT. Amino acids: CSASRPGVNTDTQYF.